The clone carrying this T cell receptor beta chain shows up as medium-sized (0.01 to 0.1%) by frequency. Its antigen is unidentified. Libraries of TRB cDNA were made by 5' RACE and carried UMIs. TCRdb re-called the 5' RACE reads and shows each CDR3 protein once, DNA omitted. Across about 56,000 distinct CDR3 sequences, the top ten clones capture 20% to 25% of the sample. The CDR3 runs to 14 residues. CDR1 and CDR2 from the germline V gene are SGHDN and FVKESK. The data derive from a study of CXCR3-negative and CXCR3-positive naive CD8 T cells. As for the study in general: Sequencing brought in 150 million or so TRB reads altogether, and each library got about 1.5 +/- 0.3 million.

Findings and caveats of the study: TRBV-TRBJ usage matched between naive CXCR3-negative and CXCR3-positive cells but not between memory cells. Cryopreserved PBMCs had partly decreased CXCR3 expression; fresh PBMCs were used in most assays. The study inferred TCR strength from TRB CDR3 properties and found comparable surface CD5 between naive subsets.

The chain joins TRBV14 to TRBJ2-1. Sequenced: memory CD8+ T cells from blood. This sequence originates from a human donor in good health. Some clones in this sample may be carry-over from other donors' samples. The CDR3 sequence: CASSSYIGFDEQFF.